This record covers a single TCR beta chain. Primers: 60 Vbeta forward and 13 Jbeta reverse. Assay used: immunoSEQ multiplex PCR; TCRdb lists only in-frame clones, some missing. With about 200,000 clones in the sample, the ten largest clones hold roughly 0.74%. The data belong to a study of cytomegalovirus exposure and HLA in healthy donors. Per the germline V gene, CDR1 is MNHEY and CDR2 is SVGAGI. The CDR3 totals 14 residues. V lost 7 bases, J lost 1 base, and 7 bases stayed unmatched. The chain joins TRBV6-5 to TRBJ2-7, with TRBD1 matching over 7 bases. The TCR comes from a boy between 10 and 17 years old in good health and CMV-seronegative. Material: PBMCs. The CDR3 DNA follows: TGTGCCAGCAAACCAACGACAGGGTCCTACGAGCAGTACTTC. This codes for CASKPTTGSYEQYF.